This TCR beta chain is drawn from a study of T cell clonality in common variable immunodeficiency. The study's findings and limits: Compared with controls, CVID subjects had fewer shared TCRbeta clones. In common variable immunodeficiency, TCR beta chains reportedly carried fewer deletions and N-nucleotide insertions. Repertoire-complication correlations in CVID were limited by patient heterogeneity.

In regard to this clone: Its antigen is undetermined. The observed sequence ends 3 residues before the CDR3 terminus, with the missing tail filled in from the germline J gene.

CDR1 and CDR2 from the germline V gene are LNHDA and SQIVND (reference sequence). The ends lost 5 bases at V and 0 bases at J; junction bases unmatched: 4. The CDR3 runs to 14 residues. Repertoires were generated with immunoSEQ multiplex PCR, while TCRdb's copy carries only in-frame clones and drops some. The sample yields roughly 1,600 clones, without any singletons. What was sequenced was peripheral blood mononuclear cells. The chain recombines TRBV19 with TRBJ2-7, with 7 positions matching TRBD1. The sequence was obtained from a human donor with common variable immunodeficiency. Incomplete CDR3 DNA: TGTGCCAGTAGTGTACAGGGGAACTCCTACGAG. Translation: CASSVQGNSYE. The entire CDR3 reads CASSVQGNSYEQYF.